This T cell receptor beta chain derives from a study of control samples from healthy donors and cancer patients. The J segment lost 5 bases and the V segment lost 1 base, leaving 3 bases of the junction unmatched. CDR3 length: 15 amino acids. Germline loops: CDR1 SGHTA, CDR2 FQGNSA. Measured with immunoSEQ multiplex PCR; TCRdb has only the in-frame clones, and not every one. The sample records about 82,000 clones, around 94% being singletons. The sequencing input was blood. The J gene is TRBJ2-1, the V gene TRBV7-2, with 9 positions matching TRBD2. This receptor was identified in a woman younger than 30 in good health. CDR3 protein: CASSLGLAGNNEQFF. In DNA, the CDR3 is TGTGCCAGCAGCTTAGGCCTAGCGGGAAACAATGAGCAGTTCTTC.